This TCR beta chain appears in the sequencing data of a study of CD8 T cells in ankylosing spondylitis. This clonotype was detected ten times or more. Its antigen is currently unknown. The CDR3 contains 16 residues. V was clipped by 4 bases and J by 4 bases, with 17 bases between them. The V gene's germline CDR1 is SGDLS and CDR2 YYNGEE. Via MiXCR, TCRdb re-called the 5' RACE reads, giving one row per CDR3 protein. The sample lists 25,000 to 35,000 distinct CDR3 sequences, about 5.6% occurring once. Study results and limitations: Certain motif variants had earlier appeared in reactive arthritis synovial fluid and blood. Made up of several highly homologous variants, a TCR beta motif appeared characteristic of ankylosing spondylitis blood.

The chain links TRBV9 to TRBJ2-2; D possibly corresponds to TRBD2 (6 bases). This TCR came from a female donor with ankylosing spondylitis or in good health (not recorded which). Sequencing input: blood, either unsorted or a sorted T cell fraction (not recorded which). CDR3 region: CASSTRELATTGELFF. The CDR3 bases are TGTGCCAGCAGCACCCGGGAGTTGGCGACCACCGGGGAGCTGTTTTTT.